One sample yielded the 14 T cell receptor beta chains listed below, sequenced in a study of blood T cell repertoires in COVID-19. Profiled with immunoSEQ multiplex PCR; TCRdb holds only in-frame clones, not every one. Of about 230,000 clones in the sample, approximately 84% are singletons; the top ten hold roughly 7.9%. Sequenced: peripheral blood. These receptors were collected from an elderly woman with acute or convalescent COVID-19.

DNA for the CDR3: TGCAGCGTTGATAACCTAGCGGGGCTCGGCAATGAGCAGTTCTTC. Residues: CSVDNLAGLGNEQFF. J is TRBJ2-1 and V is TRBV29-1; the match to TRBD2 covers 9 bases. Germline lookup yields CDR1 SQVTM and CDR2 ANQGSEA. J gave up 6 bases and V 3 bases, and 9 bases lay outside the gene matches. The CDR3 length is 15 residues.

The rearrangement joins TRBV28 to TRBJ1-2, with TRBD1 matching 9 bases. The CDR3 has 14 residues. Per germline, CDR1 MDHEN and CDR2 SYDVKM. After removal of 7 bases from V and 8 bases from J, the junction contained 11 bases not matched to a gene. CDR3 sequence reads: CASTTGGAVSGYTF. DNA for the CDR3: TGTGCCAGCACGACAGGGGGAGCGGTAAGCGGCTACACCTTC.

The CDR3 loop is CASSLQASGSIITDTQYF. The CDR3 DNA follows: TGTGCCAGCAGCTTACAAGCTAGCGGGAGTATCATCACAGATACGCAGTATTTT. V is TRBV7-9 and J is TRBJ2-3, with 10 nucleotides matching TRBD2. From germline, CDR1 is SEHNR and CDR2 FQNEAQ (reference sequence). This CDR3 is 18 amino acids long. Germline trimming cut 2 bases from V and 2 bases from J; bases unmatched to any gene: 10.

The chain links TRBV6-5 to TRBJ1-3; D might be TRBD1 (5 bases). Germline V gene lookup returns CDR1 MNHEY and CDR2 SVGAGI. Trimming stripped 6 bases from V and 0 bases from J, with 12 bases between. The CDR3 totals 15 residues. CDR3 in amino acids: CASRGLGVSGNTIYF. The CDR3 bases are TGTGCCAGCAGGGGTCTAGGGGTCTCTGGAAACACCATATATTTT.

This clone was recorded only once. The V gene is TRBV2, the J gene TRBJ1-1; 8 positions agree with TRBD1. V was clipped by 6 bases and J by 5 bases; unmatched bases: 8. Germline loops: CDR1 SNHLY, CDR2 FYNNEI. The length of the CDR3 is 14 residues. The CDR3 protein is CASSMTGVGTEAFF. CDR3 DNA sequence: TGTGCCAGCAGCATGACAGGGGTGGGAACTGAAGCTTTCTTT.

The V gene is TRBV30, the J gene TRBJ2-7; TRBD2 is a possible D gene (5 bases). Trimming took off 4 bases at V and 3 bases at J, with 16 bases between the two ends. This CDR3 is built from 14 residues. Germline-derived CDR1 and CDR2 are GTSNPN and SVGIG (reference sequence). The CDR3 DNA reads as TGTGCCTGGATATCGGACTCCCCCCTCTACGAGCAGTACTTC. It is translated as CAWISDSPLYEQYF.

The chain carries TRBV19 and TRBJ1-1; 9 bases align to TRBD1. This CDR3 region has 16 residues. V lost 4 bases, J lost 0 bases, and 6 bases stayed unmatched. Germline-derived CDR1 and CDR2 are LNHDA and SQIVND (reference sequence). The CDR3 loop reads CASSTRDRALNTEAFF. CDR3 sequence (DNA): TGTGCCAGTAGTACCAGGGACAGGGCCTTGAACACTGAAGCTTTCTTT.

The rearrangement uses TRBV24-1 and TRBJ2-2; a weak D match, TRBD1 (6 bases). This CDR3 contains 16 residues. Germline V CDR1 and CDR2: KGHDR, SFDVKD. V was shortened by 6 bases and J by 1 base, with 14 bases between the two germline ends. The CDR3 region is CATSPSTGLNTGELFF. The CDR3 DNA is TGTGCCACCAGTCCCTCCACAGGGTTGAACACCGGGGAGCTGTTTTTT.

This sequence joins TRBV14 and TRBJ1-1; unclear D gene. The CDR3 is 14 amino acids. Trimming stripped 3 bases from V and 2 bases from J, with 10 bases between. CDR1 SGHDN and CDR2 FVKESK come from the germline V gene. CDR3 residues: CASSQLSPNTEAFF. As DNA, the CDR3 is TGTGCCAGCAGCCAGCTGAGCCCCAACACTGAAGCTTTCTTT.

This sequence joins TRBV19 and TRBJ1-3; a weak D match, TRBD1 (5 bases). The V end lost 4 bases, the J end lost 4 bases, and 11 bases lay between the germline ends. Germline V gene lookup returns CDR1 LNHDA and CDR2 SQIVND (reference sequence). The length of the CDR3 is 14 residues. In nucleotides, the CDR3 is TGTGCCAGTAGTAAGGGGCTGTCCGGAAACACCATATATTTT. Protein sequence: CASSKGLSGNTIYF. The complete variable domain, with remaining parts taken from reference TRBV19 and TRBJ1-3, reads DGGITQSPKYLFRKEGQNVTLSCEQNLNHDAMYWYRQDPGQGLRLIYYSQIVNDFQKGDIAEGYSVSREKKESFPLTVTSAQKNPTAFYLCASSKGLSGNTIYFGEGSWLTVV.

This chain connects TRBV6-2 or TRBV6-3 to TRBJ1-3, with D perhaps matching TRBD1 (6 bases). Between the trimmed V and J ends, which lost 2 bases and 4 bases, there was a span of 9 bases. Germline CDR1 and CDR2: MNHEY and SVGEGT. The CDR3 is 14 residues long. The CDR3 protein is CASSYPTGGNTIYF. The CDR3 DNA follows: TGTGCCAGCAGTTACCCGACAGGAGGAAACACCATATATTTT.

This chain links TRBV2 with TRBJ1-5; no clear D gene. Per germline, CDR1 SNHLY and CDR2 FYNNEI. This CDR3 comprises 14 residues. V dropped 2 bases and J dropped 5 bases, with 10 bases sitting between them. The CDR3 DNA is TGTGCCAGCAGTGAAACTCCCACTTATCAGCCCCAGCATTTT. Protein sequence: CASSETPTYQPQHF. The variable domain in full, with the rest retrieved from reference TRBV2 and TRBJ1-5, is EPEVTQTPSHQVTQMGQEVILRCVPISNHLYFYWYRQILGQKVEFLVSFYNNEISEKSEIFDDQFSVERPDGSNFTLKIRSTKLEDSAMYFCASSETPTYQPQHFGDGTRLSIL.

J is TRBJ1-2 and V is TRBV19; weak D call: TRBD1 (5 bases). The CDR3 has 13 amino acids. CDR1 is LNHDA, CDR2 SQIVND, per germline (reference sequence). Trimming removed 3 bases from V and 4 bases from J, with 9 bases in between. CDR3 region: CASSIWGGYGYTF. As DNA, the CDR3 is TGTGCCAGTAGTATCTGGGGGGGCTATGGCTACACCTTC.

This clone appeared a few times. Distinct nucleotide sequences in the sample also encode this CDR3. V gene TRBV5-1 combines with J gene TRBJ2-5; 7 bases map to TRBD1. In germline, CDR1 is SGHRS, CDR2 YFSETQ. V lost 0 bases and J lost 5; bases outside the gene matches: 1. This CDR3 spans 13 amino acids. CDR3 bases: TGCGCCAGCAGCTTGGTCAGGGGGGAGACCCAGTACTTC. Translated, it gives CASSLVRGETQYF.